Each of the 21 T cell receptor beta chains below was sequenced from the same sample in a study of T-cell reconstitution after alpha-beta-depleted transplantation in children. Unique molecular identifiers were built into the TCRbeta library. TCRdb processed the PCR reads anew with MiXCR; each CDR3 protein has one entry. The sample shows approximately 290,000 distinct CDR3 sequences, more than 9% of them seen only once. The specimen comprised peripheral blood, sampled 180 days after TCRalphabeta/CD19-depleted stem cell transplant. The receptors come from a male patient aged 2 to 10 who had a stem cell transplant for chronic granulomatous disease, so the T cells may come from the graft donor.

This clonotype showed up many times. CDR3 protein: CASSSGQYEQYF. In DNA form, the CDR3 reads TGCGCCAGCAGCTCAGGACAGTACGAGCAGTACTTC. This rearrangement joins TRBV5-1 to TRBJ2-7, with a possible D match to TRBD1 (6 bases). The CDR3 extends over 12 amino acids. The V end was cut by 3 bases, the J end by 4 bases, with 8 bases between. Germline CDR1 is SGHRS and CDR2 is YFSETQ.

The chain employs TRBV18 and TRBJ2-3; D possibly corresponds to TRBD2 (6 bases). In germline, CDR1 is KGHSH, CDR2 LQKENI. This CDR3 has 17 amino acids. V was trimmed by 4 bases and J by 3 bases, leaving 20 bases between them. In DNA form, the CDR3 reads TGTGCCAGCTCACTCCAGCCCGGGGGAGAGCAAACAGATACGCAGTATTTT. This sequence encodes CASSLQPGGEQTDTQYF.

About this clonotype: This may come from a read error, since a much larger clone is one base off. This chain connects TRBV28 to TRBJ2-1, with D possibly TRBD2 on 5 matching bases. The CDR3 covers 15 residues. Germline values: CDR1 MDHEN, CDR2 SYDVKM. CDR3 sequence reads: CASSLVSGLYNKQFF. CDR3 bases: TGTGCCAGCAGTTTGGTAAGCGGTTTGTACAATAAGCAGTTCTTC.

The CDR3 region has the DNA TGCGCCAGCAGCTTGGTCGCGTTCGGGAAGCACGAGCAGTACTTC. Translating it yields CASSLVAFGKHEQYF. The chain recombines TRBV5-1 with TRBJ2-7; the D gene is possibly TRBD2 (5 bases). CDR1 is SGHRS, CDR2 YFSETQ, per germline. CDR3 size: 15 residues. Trimming shortened V by 0 bases and J by 5 bases, and 15 bases separated the two germline ends.

This clonotype occurred many times. The V call is TRBV20-1, the J call TRBJ1-6; D is ambiguous. Deletions cut 8 bases from V and 2 bases from J, with 7 bases between. This CDR3 is 12 amino acids long. The V gene's germline CDR1 is DFQATT and CDR2 SNEGSKA (reference sequence). CDR3 bases: TGCAGTACCGGGACCTATAATTCACCCCTCCACTTT. This translates into CSTGTYNSPLHF.

This clonotype showed up many times. V usage is TRBV20-1 and J usage is TRBJ2-5, with D possibly being TRBD1 (6 bases). Germline V lookup: CDR1 DFQATT, CDR2 SNEGSKA (reference sequence). The CDR3 is made up of 14 amino acids. V was shortened by 7 bases and J by 1 base, with 16 bases between the two germline ends. CDR3 bases: TGCAGTGGGGGGCAGGGTTCCCTCCAAGAGACCCAGTACTTC. It encodes CSGGQGSLQETQYF.

This clonotype was seen a single time. A much larger clone lies a single base off, so this may be a read error. V usage is TRBV7-9 and J usage is TRBJ2-5, with D unresolved. CDR1 is SEHNR, CDR2 FQNEAQ, per germline (reference sequence). Trimming took off 5 bases at V and 5 bases at J, with 18 bases between the two ends. The CDR3 has 15 residues. The CDR3 here is CASSPTAGLRETQYF. The CDR3 DNA reads TGTGCCAGCAGCCCGACGGCCGGGCTGCGGGAGACCCAGTACTTC.

The sample holds many counts of this clonotype. This chain connects TRBV10-3 to TRBJ2-3; 8 bases map to TRBD2. The CDR3 sequence is 14 residues long. The germline gives CDR1 ENHRY, CDR2 SYGVKD. The ends lost 5 bases at V and 1 base at J; junction bases unmatched: 2. CDR3 bases: TGTGCCATCAGTAGCGGGGGTGGCACAGATACGCAGTATTTT. Its protein product is CAISSGGGTDTQYF.

In regard to this clonotype: This may be a read error, as it is one base from a much larger clone. V gene TRBV12-3 or TRBV12-4 combines with J gene TRBJ1-1; possibly TRBD1 for D (5 bases). V shed 7 bases and J shed 1 base, with 13 bases lying between them. The CDR3 is 14 amino acids. This chain's CDR3 is CASIQTETNTEAFF. Written as DNA, the CDR3 is TGTGCCAGCATCCAGACAGAGACGAACACTGAAGCTTTCTTT.

This clonotype was recorded at least ten times. The rearrangement joins TRBV7-2 to TRBJ2-3; the D gene could be TRBD1 or TRBD2 (5 bases each). Trimming left V 5 bases short and J 4 bases short, with 16 bases between. CDR1 SGHTA and CDR2 FQGNSA come from the germline V gene. The CDR3 has 15 amino acids. CDR3 sequence reads: CASSPRWDRADTQYF. As DNA, the CDR3 is TGTGCCAGCAGCCCCAGGTGGGACCGGGCAGATACGCAGTATTTT.

A word on this clonotype: A much larger clonotype is one base distant, so this may be a read error. V is TRBV12-3 or TRBV12-4 and J is TRBJ1-2; D gene uncertain. With 6 bases removed from V and 6 bases from J, the gap between germline ends came to 17 bases. The CDR3 sequence is 14 residues long. Written as DNA, the CDR3 is TGTGCCAGCAGACCCTCGGGCCAGGAGGATGGCTACACCTTC. It encodes CASRPSGQEDGYTF.

This clonotype was seen at least ten times. The J gene is TRBJ2-5, the V gene TRBV29-1; D call uncertain. The CDR3 sequence is 13 residues long. CDR1 SQVTM and CDR2 ANQGSEA come from the germline V gene. Trimming took off 4 bases at V and 1 base at J, with 10 bases between the two ends. The CDR3 region is CSVAKKTQETQYF. The CDR3 DNA follows: TGCAGCGTTGCCAAAAAGACCCAAGAGACCCAGTACTTC.

This clonotype was detected ten times or more. The chain uses TRBV12-3 or TRBV12-4 and TRBJ1-2; 10 nucleotides line up with TRBD1. The CDR3 consists of 13 residues. The J segment lost 3 bases and the V segment lost 10 bases, leaving 5 bases of the junction unmatched. This chain's CDR3 is CAIDGTGDYGYTF. The DNA for the CDR3 is TGTGCCATCGACGGGACAGGGGACTATGGCTACACCTTC.

This clonotype was recorded once. The chain employs TRBV6-2 or TRBV6-3 and TRBJ1-6; 10 bases are a match to TRBD1. Looked up from germline, CDR1 is MNHEY and CDR2 is SVGEGT. The trim removed 3 bases at V and 0 bases at J, leaving 11 bases unmatched. There are 20 residues in the CDR3. The CDR3: CASSYQPGTGADSYNSPLHF. In nucleotides, the CDR3 is TGTGCCAGCAGTTATCAGCCCGGGACAGGGGCCGACTCCTATAATTCACCCCTCCACTTT.

V and J are TRBV19 and TRBJ1-1; D uncertain. V dropped 3 bases and J dropped 0 bases, with 11 bases sitting between them. Germline V gene sequence: CDR1 LNHDA, CDR2 SQIVND (reference sequence). The CDR3 consists of 15 residues. The CDR3 loop reads CASSIVWRLNTEAFF. CDR3 DNA sequence: TGTGCCAGTAGTATTGTTTGGAGGCTGAACACTGAAGCTTTCTTT. Complete variable domain (other parts from reference TRBV19 and TRBJ1-1): DGGITQSPKYLFRKEGQNVTLSCEQNLNHDAMYWYRQDPGQGLRLIYYSQIVNDFQKGDIAEGYSVSREKKESFPLTVTSAQKNPTAFYLCASSIVWRLNTEAFFGQGTRLTVV.

This clonotype was counted ten times or more. The chain links TRBV7-2 to TRBJ2-1; weak D call: TRBD2 (6 bases). Germline CDR1 reads SGHTA; CDR2 reads FQGNSA. The V end lost 1 base, the J end lost 5 bases, and 12 bases lay between the germline ends. The CDR3 extends over 15 amino acids. DNA of the CDR3: TGTGCCAGCAGCTTAGTCACTAGCCATAACAATGAGCAGTTCTTC. As protein: CASSLVTSHNNEQFF.

This clonotype was observed many times. The J gene is TRBJ2-1, the V gene TRBV20-1; TRBD2 agrees at 8 bases. The V segment lost 0 bases and the J segment 5 bases; nucleotides outside the gene matches: 12. Looked up from germline, CDR1 is DFQATT and CDR2 is SNEGSKA (reference sequence). This CDR3 has 17 amino acids. The CDR3 sequence: CSARDLLAGTLDNEQFF. CDR3 bases: TGCAGTGCTAGAGATCTGTTAGCGGGGACACTGGACAATGAGCAGTTCTTC.

This clonotype was counted at least ten times. This chain connects TRBV6-1 to TRBJ2-5, with 10 bases that match TRBD2. The trim removed 3 bases at V and 2 bases at J, leaving 3 bases unmatched. Germline V gene lookup returns CDR1 MNHNS and CDR2 SASEGT. The CDR3 sequence is 15 residues long. The CDR3 here is CASSDKAGGQETQYF. The CDR3 DNA is TGTGCCAGCAGTGATAAAGCGGGAGGGCAAGAGACCCAGTACTTC.

This clonotype was seen many times. The rearrangement links TRBV6-7 to TRBJ2-1; 7 nucleotides agree with TRBD1. TRBV6-7 is an ORF, and what it does is uncertain. The V gene end was trimmed by 10 bases and the J gene end by 0 bases; junction bases not matched to a gene: 12. The CDR3 spans 16 residues. CDR3 DNA: TGTGCCAACGGAACAGGGGATTCATACTCCTACAATGAGCAGTTCTTC. Translated: CANGTGDSYSYNEQFF.

This clonotype was observed many times. The V gene is TRBV10-3, the J gene TRBJ2-1; TRBD2 agrees at 8 bases. Germline loops: CDR1 ENHRY, CDR2 SYGVKD. The length of the CDR3 is 19 residues. The ends lost 2 bases at V and 5 bases at J; junction bases unmatched: 17. CDR3 in amino acids: CAISEPRGPGGLGDNEQFF. Written as DNA, the CDR3 is TGTGCCATCAGTGAGCCCCGAGGGCCGGGGGGACTAGGGGACAATGAGCAGTTCTTC.

This clonotype was picked up many times. The chain is built from TRBV28 and TRBJ2-1, with TRBD1 matching 11 bases. V gave up 6 bases and J gave up 10 bases; unmatched junction bases: 20. Germline V lookup: CDR1 MDHEN, CDR2 SYDVKM. This CDR3 has 18 residues. The CDR3 DNA sequence: TGTGCCAGCAGCAGGGACAGGGGGATGAGGGAGGAGGCGGGAGAGCAGTTCTTC. Amino acids: CASSRDRGMREEAGEQFF.